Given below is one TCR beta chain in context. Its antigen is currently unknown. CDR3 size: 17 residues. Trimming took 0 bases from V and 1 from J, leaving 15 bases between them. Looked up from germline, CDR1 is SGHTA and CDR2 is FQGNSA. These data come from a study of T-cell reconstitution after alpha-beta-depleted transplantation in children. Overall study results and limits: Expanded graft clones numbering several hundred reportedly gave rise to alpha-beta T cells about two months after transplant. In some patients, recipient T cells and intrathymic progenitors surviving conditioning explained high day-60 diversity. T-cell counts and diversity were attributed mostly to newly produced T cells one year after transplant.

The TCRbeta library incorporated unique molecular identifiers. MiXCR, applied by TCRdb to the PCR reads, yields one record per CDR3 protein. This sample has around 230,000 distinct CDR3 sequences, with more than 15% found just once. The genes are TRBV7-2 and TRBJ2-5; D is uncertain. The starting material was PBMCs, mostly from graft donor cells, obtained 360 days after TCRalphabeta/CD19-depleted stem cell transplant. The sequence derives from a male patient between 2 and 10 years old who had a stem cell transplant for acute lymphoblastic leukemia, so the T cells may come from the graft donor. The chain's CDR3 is CASSLASFSLSQETQYF. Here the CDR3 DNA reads TGTGCCAGCAGCTTAGCCAGTTTTTCACTGAGCCAAGAGACCCAGTACTTC. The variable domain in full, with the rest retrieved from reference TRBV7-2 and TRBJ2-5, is GAGVSQSPSNKVTEKGKDVELRCDPISGHTALYWYRQSLGQGLEFLIYFQGNSAPDKSGLPSDRFSAERTGGSVSTLTIQRTQQEDSAVYLCASSLASFSLSQETQYFGPGTRLLVL.